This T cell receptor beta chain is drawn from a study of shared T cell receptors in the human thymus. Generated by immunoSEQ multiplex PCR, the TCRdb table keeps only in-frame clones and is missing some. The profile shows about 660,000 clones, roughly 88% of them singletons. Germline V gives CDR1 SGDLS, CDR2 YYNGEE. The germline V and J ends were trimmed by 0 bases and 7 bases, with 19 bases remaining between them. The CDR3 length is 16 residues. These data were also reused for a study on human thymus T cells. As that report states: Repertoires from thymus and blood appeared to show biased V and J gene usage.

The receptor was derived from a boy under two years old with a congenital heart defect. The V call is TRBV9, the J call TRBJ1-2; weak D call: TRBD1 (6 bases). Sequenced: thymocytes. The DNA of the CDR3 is TGTGCCAGCAGCGTAGATAGAATGACAGGAACTAGTGGCTACACCTTC. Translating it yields CASSVDRMTGTSGYTF.